By share of the sample, the clone carrying this TCR beta chain is large. This record belongs to a study of patients and donors after allogeneic stem cell transplantation. TCRdb fed the RT-PCR reads into MiXCR, producing one record per CDR3 protein. The sample records 950 or so distinct CDR3 sequences, approximately 0.42% being singletons. The CDR3 has 15 residues. V was trimmed by 6 bases and J by 0 bases, leaving 9 bases between them. Germline lookup yields CDR1 MNHEY and CDR2 SVGEGT. The specimen was blood, either unsorted or a sorted T cell fraction (not recorded which). This chain uses TRBV6-2 or TRBV6-3 with TRBJ2-6; D might be TRBD1 (6 bases). This TCR was sampled from a human donor who was either an allogeneic HSCT recipient or a stem cell or donor lymphocyte infusion donor (not recorded which). It is not recorded whose cells these are; they may come from a transplant donor. The CDR3 DNA sequence: TGTGCCAGCAGCCGGGACATCTCTGGGGCCAACGTCCTGACTTTC. Its translation is CASSRDISGANVLTF.